This TCR beta chain originates from a study of blood T cell repertoires in COVID-19. Study-level information: Sites across the United States, Italy and Spain contributed samples from acute and convalescent COVID-19. T cells, B-cell-depleted T cells, or PBMCs provided the cDNA or gDNA that served as material.

This clone has more than one count but fewer than ten. Seattle's enrolled individuals joined amid active infection and were then monitored longitudinally. Per the original data handling: For nucleated cells, counts were estimated from reference gene primer amplification. Using immunoSEQ multiplex PCR, the repertoire was profiled, and TCRdb retains in-frame clones only, with some absent. V, J and clone size reflect that table, while D and trimming were determined from the DNA. The sample holds around 60,000 clones; about four fifths are singletons and the top ten take 16%. The V gene end was trimmed by 6 bases and the J gene end by 7 bases; junction bases not matched to a gene: 7. CDR3 length: 14 residues. Germline V gives CDR1 MDHEN, CDR2 SYDVKM.

The sequence was obtained from a man in his sixties with COVID-19, enrolled during active disease. The rearrangement joins TRBV28 to TRBJ1-4; TRBD1 matches at 8 bases. Sequencing was performed on peripheral blood. CDR3 amino acids: CASSLGQGGEKLFF. Here the CDR3 DNA reads TGTGCCAGCAGCCTAGGACAGGGTGGTGAAAAACTGTTTTTT.